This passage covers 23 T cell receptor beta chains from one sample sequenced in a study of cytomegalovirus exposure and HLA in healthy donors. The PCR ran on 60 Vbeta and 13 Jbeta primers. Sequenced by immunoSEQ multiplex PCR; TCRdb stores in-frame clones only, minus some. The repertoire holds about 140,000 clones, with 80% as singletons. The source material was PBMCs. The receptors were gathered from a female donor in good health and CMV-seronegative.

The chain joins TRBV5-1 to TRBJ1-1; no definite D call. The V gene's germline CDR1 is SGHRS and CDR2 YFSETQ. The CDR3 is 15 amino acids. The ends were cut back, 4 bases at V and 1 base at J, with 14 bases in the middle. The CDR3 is CASSRQTTQNTEAFF. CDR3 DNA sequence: TGCGCCAGCAGCCGTCAGACAACCCAGAACACTGAAGCTTTCTTT.

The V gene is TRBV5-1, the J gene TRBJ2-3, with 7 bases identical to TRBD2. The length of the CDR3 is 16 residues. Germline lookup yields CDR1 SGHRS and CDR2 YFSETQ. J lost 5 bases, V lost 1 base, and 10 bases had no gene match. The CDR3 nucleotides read TGCGCCAGCAGCTTGATTGGCGGGGGATGGGAAGATACGCAGTATTTT. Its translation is CASSLIGGGWEDTQYF.

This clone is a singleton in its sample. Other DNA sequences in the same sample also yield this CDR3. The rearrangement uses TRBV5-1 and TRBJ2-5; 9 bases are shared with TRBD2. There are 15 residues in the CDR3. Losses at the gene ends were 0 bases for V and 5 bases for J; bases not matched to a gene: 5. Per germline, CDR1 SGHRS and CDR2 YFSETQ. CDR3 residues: CASSLALAGSETQYF. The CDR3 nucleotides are TGCGCCAGCAGCTTGGCACTAGCGGGCAGTGAGACCCAGTACTTC.

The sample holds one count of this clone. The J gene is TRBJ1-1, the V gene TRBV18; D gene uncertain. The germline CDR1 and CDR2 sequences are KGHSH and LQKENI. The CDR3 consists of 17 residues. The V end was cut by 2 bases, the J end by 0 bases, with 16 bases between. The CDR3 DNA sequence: TGTGCCAGCTCACCAGGGCCACCTTCCCTTATGAACACTGAAGCTTTCTTT. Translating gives CASSPGPPSLMNTEAFF.

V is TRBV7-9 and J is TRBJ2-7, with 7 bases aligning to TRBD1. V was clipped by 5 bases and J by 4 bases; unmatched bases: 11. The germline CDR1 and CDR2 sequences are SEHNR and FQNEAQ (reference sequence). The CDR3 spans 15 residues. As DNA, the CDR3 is TGTGCCAGCAGCCTATATGTGGGACAGAGGTACGAGCAGTACTTC. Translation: CASSLYVGQRYEQYF.

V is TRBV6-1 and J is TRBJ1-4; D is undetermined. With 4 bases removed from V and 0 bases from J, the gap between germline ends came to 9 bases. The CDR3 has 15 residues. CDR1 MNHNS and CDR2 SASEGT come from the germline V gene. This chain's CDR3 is CASSAGSATNEKLFF. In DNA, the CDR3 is TGTGCCAGCAGTGCGGGTAGTGCAACTAATGAAAAACTGTTTTTT.

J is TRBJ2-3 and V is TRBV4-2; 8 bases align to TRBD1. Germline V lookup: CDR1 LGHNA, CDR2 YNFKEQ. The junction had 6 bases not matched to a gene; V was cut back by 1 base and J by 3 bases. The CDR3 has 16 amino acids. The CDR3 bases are TGTGCCAGCAGCCAAGGTCGACAGGGGAAGACAGATACGCAGTATTTT. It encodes CASSQGRQGKTDTQYF.

Here the CDR3 reads CASRPGLAGGNEQFF. The CDR3 DNA follows: TGTGCCAGCAGACCCGGACTAGCGGGAGGAAATGAGCAGTTCTTC. This chain uses TRBV5-6 with TRBJ2-1, with 14 bases lining up with TRBD2. The germline CDR1 and CDR2 sequences are SGHDT and YYEEEE. Trimming removed 5 bases from V and 7 bases from J; junction bases left unmatched: 5. This CDR3 comprises 15 residues.

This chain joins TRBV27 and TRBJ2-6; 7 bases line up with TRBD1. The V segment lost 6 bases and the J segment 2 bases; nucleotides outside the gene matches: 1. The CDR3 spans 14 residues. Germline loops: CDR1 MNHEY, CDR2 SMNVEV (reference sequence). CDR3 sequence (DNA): TGTGCCAGCAGAGGGACAGCTGGGGCCAACGTCCTGACTTTC. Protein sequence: CASRGTAGANVLTF.

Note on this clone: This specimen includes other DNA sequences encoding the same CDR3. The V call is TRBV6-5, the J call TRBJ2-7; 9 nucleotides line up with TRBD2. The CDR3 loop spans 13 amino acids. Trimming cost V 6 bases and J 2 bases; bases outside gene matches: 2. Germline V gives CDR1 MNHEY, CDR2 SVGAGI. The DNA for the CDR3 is TGTGCCAGCAGATTAGCGGGAGCCTACGAGCAGTACTTC. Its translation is CASRLAGAYEQYF.

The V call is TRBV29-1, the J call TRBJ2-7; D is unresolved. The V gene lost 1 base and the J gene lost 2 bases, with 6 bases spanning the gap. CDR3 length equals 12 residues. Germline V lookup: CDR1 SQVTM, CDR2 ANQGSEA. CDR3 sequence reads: CSVEVSAYEQYF. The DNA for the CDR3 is TGCAGCGTTGAAGTTTCGGCCTACGAGCAGTACTTC.

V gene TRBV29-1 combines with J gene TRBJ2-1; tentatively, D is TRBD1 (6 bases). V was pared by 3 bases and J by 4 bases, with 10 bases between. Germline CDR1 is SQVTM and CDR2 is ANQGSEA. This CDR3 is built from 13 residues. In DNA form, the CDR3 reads TGCAGCGTTGATGGCCAGGGGTACAATGAGCAGTTCTTC. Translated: CSVDGQGYNEQFF.

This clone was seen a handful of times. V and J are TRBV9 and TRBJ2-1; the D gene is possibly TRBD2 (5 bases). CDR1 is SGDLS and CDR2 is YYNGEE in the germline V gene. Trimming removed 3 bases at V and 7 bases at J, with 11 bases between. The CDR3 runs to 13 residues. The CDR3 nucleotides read TGTGCCAGCAGCGCCGGAACTAGAAATGAGCAGTTCTTC. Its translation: CASSAGTRNEQFF.

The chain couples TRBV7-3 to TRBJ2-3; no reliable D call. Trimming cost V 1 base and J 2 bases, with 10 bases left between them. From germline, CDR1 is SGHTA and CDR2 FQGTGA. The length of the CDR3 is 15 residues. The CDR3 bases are TGTGCCAGCAGCTTAAGAGGCAGTTTCACAGATACGCAGTATTTT. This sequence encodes CASSLRGSFTDTQYF.

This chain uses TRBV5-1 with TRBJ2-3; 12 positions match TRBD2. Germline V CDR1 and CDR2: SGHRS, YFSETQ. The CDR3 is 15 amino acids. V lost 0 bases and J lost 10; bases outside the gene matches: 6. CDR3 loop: CASSLETSGRFAQYF. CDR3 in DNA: TGCGCCAGCAGCTTGGAAACTAGCGGGAGGTTTGCGCAGTATTTT.

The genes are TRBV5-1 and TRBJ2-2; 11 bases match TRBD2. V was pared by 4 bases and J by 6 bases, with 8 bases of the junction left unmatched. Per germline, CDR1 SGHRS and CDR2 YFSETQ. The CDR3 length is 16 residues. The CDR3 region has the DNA TGCGCCAGCAGCCTAACCGGGACTAGCGGCGCCGGGGAGCTGTTTTTT. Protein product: CASSLTGTSGAGELFF.

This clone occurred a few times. Here the CDR3 DNA reads TGTGCCTGGACCCCCCGAGCGGGAGGAATATCCTACGAGCAGTACTTC. This gives the protein CAWTPRAGGISYEQYF. V and J are TRBV30 and TRBJ2-7, with 9 nucleotides matching TRBD2. CDR1 and CDR2 (germline): GTSNPN, SVGIG (reference sequence). V trimming: 4 bases; J trimming: 1 base; junction bases outside the gene matches: 11. The CDR3 is made up of 16 amino acids.

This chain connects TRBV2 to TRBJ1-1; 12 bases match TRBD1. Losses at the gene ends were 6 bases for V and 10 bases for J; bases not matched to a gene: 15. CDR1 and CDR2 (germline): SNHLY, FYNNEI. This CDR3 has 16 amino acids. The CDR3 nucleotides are TGTGCCAGCAGCCCAGGGGACAGGGGGCTTTCGAATGGAGCTTTCTTT. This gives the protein CASSPGDRGLSNGAFF.

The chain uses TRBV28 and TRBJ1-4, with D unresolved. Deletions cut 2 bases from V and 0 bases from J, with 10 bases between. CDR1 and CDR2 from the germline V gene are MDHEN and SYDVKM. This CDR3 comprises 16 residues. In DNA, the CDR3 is TGTGCCAGCAGTTTACTGCTCTATACAACTAATGAAAAACTGTTTTTT. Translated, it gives CASSLLLYTTNEKLFF.

CDR3 residues: CASSQPQVVPEAFF. The CDR3, as DNA: TGCGCCAGCAGTCAACCCCAGGTGGTCCCTGAAGCTTTCTTT. V is TRBV23-1 and J is TRBJ1-1; D gene unclear. TRBV23-1 is sorted into the ORF group, with uncertain function. V lost 2 bases, J lost 6 bases, and 13 bases lay in between. The CDR3 length is 14 residues.

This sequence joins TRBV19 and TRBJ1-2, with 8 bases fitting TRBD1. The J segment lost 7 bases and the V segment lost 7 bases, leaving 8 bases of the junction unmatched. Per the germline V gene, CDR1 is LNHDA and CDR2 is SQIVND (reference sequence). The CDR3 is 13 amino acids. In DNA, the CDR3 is TGTGCCAGTATTCCGGACAGGGAAGGTGGCTACACCTTC. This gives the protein CASIPDREGGYTF.

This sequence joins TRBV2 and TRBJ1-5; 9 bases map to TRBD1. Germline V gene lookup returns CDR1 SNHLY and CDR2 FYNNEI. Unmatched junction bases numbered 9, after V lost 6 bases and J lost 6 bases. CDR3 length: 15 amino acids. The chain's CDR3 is CASRGDRVGVQPQHF. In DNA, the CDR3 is TGTGCCAGCAGGGGGGACAGGGTTGGTGTTCAGCCCCAGCATTTT.

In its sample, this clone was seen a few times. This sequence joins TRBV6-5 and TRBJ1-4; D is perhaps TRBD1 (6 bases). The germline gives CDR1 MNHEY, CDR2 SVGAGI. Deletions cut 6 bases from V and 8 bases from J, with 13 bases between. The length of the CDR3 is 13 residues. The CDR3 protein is CASSGRGREKLFF. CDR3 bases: TGTGCCAGCAGCGGCAGGGGAAGGGAAAAACTGTTTTTT.